These 7 T cell receptor beta chains came from one sample sequenced in a study of blood T cells in healthy people across ages. Together with a sample-barcoded 5' primer, a J-beta primer mix was included in a second PCR lasting roughly 6 to 12 cycles. TCRdb re-called the 5' RACE reads through MiXCR, storing one row per CDR3 protein. The top ten hold around 10% of the sample, which has 1.6 million or so distinct CDR3 sequences, about 31% seen once. The specimen sequenced was blood. The source is a woman aged 25 to 39 in good health.

This clonotype has at least ten counts. The chain joins TRBV4-2 to TRBJ2-1; tentatively, D is TRBD1 (5 bases). The germline CDR1 and CDR2 sequences are LGHNA and YNFKEQ. CDR3 length: 15 amino acids. The V gene lost 0 bases and the J gene lost 4 bases, with 10 bases spanning the gap. Here the CDR3 reads CASSQETDSYNEQFF. In nucleotides, the CDR3 is TGTGCCAGCAGCCAAGAAACTGACAGTTACAATGAGCAGTTCTTC.

CDR3 protein: CASRGFYNEQFF. The CDR3 DNA is TGTGCCAGCAGAGGATTTTACAATGAGCAGTTCTTC. This chain links TRBV6-5 with TRBJ2-1; D gene uncertain. Germline lookup yields CDR1 MNHEY and CDR2 SVGAGI. The CDR3 totals 12 residues. Trimming took off 6 bases at V and 4 bases at J, with 7 bases between the two ends.

V is TRBV2 and J is TRBJ2-5; D gene uncertain. This CDR3 has 13 residues. Per the germline V gene, CDR1 is SNHLY and CDR2 is FYNNEI. V lost 6 bases and J 4 bases, leaving 12 bases between the germline ends. CDR3 in amino acids: CASRVFPGETQYF. CDR3 bases: TGTGCCAGCAGGGTCTTTCCGGGAGAGACCCAGTACTTC.

There are a few counts of this clonotype. V gene TRBV4-1 combines with J gene TRBJ1-5; the D gene is possibly TRBD1 (5 bases). Trimming took off 6 bases at V and 2 bases at J, with 17 bases between the two ends. The germline V gene has CDR1 MGHRA and CDR2 YSYEKL. This CDR3 spans 16 amino acids. The CDR3 DNA reads as TGCGCCAGCAGGAGGGACGTGGGCTTAGGCAATCAGCCCCAGCATTTT. As protein: CASRRDVGLGNQPQHF.

This clonotype was seen only once. It is likely a read error, because the conserved phenylalanine at the end of the CDR3 is missing. This rearrangement joins TRBV20-1 to TRBJ2-1; 12 nucleotides agree with TRBD2. The CDR3 sequence is 17 residues long. The trim removed 5 bases at V and 7 bases at J, leaving 15 bases unmatched. Germline CDR1 and CDR2: DFQATT and SNEGSKA (reference sequence). This CDR3 is CSAHTRLAGDLRNEQFS. The CDR3, as DNA: TGCAGTGCTCATACTAGACTAGCGGGGGATTTAAGGAATGAGCAGTTCTCC.

This chain joins TRBV6-2 or TRBV6-3 and TRBJ2-1; weak D call: TRBD1 (6 bases). The J call may be faulty, since TRBJ2-7 better matches the DNA end. CDR3 length equals 15 residues. The germline V gene encodes CDR1 MNHEY and CDR2 SVGEGT. The CDR3 region has the DNA TGTGCCAGCAGTCACGACAGGCGCTCCTACAATGAGCAGTACTTC. Its protein product is CASSHDRRSYNEQYF.

Comment on this clonotype: It may be a read error: a sequence one base away is much more abundant. J is TRBJ2-5 and V is TRBV6-5; D is ambiguous. This CDR3 is built from 13 residues. V gave up 5 bases and J gave up 11 bases, with 18 bases separating them. Germline V gene data show CDR1 as MNHEY and CDR2 as SVGAGI. This CDR3 reads CASSRLSSNEQYF. The CDR3 region has the DNA TGTGCCAGCAGTAGACTGAGCAGCAATGAGCAGTACTTC.